The 17 T cell receptor beta chains in this list originate from one sample, sequenced in a study of Graves' ophthalmopathy and Graves' hyperthyroidism listed by TCRdb under 2018. Instrument on record: Illumina HiSeq 2000. TCR beta CDR3 regions were amplified from RNA transcripts for repertoire sequencing. The first round was an RT-PCR using HTBI primers with the Qiagen OneStep RT-PCR kit, and this first round was followed by a second-round multiplex PCR, then size selection and purification. TCRdb reran the public reads through fastp at Q25 and MiXCR, keeping productive beta chains. Entries that share a CDR3 protein sequence are merged under the most common genes and DNA. Across this sample there are some 48,000 distinct CDR3 sequences, with over 40% seen only once. The leading ten clones occupy approximately 20% of the sample. The sequencing input was peripheral blood. The receptors originated from an adult man with Graves' ophthalmopathy.

This clonotype turned up a few times. The V gene is TRBV20-1, the J gene TRBJ1-2; TRBD1 matches at 7 bases. The CDR3 has 11 residues. CDR1 DFQATT and CDR2 SNEGSKA come from the germline V gene (reference sequence). The CDR3: CSATGDYGYTF. The CDR3 coding sequence is TGCAGCGCCACAGGGGACTATGGCTACACCTTC.

CDR3 DNA: TGTGCTAGAGACTTAGGACTAGCGGACAAGGAGGAGCAGTTCTTC. This encodes CARDLGLADKEEQFF. J is TRBJ2-1 and V is TRBV9; 10 bases align to TRBD2. CDR3 length: 15 residues. CDR1 and CDR2 (germline): SGDLS, YYNGEE.

There are many counts of this clonotype. This may be a read error: a much more frequent sequence differs by one nucleotide. The chain employs TRBV2 and TRBJ1-1, with 7 positions matching TRBD1. CDR1 is SNHLY and CDR2 is FYNNEI in the germline V gene. The CDR3 loop spans 15 amino acids. V shed 4 bases, J shed 7 bases, and the junction held 12 bases outside the gene matches. In DNA form, the CDR3 reads TGTGCCAGCAGTGGGGTTGACAGGGCGAGGCTTGAAGCTTTCTTT. Translated, it gives CASSGVDRARLEAFF.

As for this clonotype: A clone one base away is much larger, so this may be a read error. The chain is built from TRBV27 and TRBJ2-7; no clear D gene. This CDR3 is built from 16 residues. Germline V lookup: CDR1 MNHEY, CDR2 SMNVEV (reference sequence). The V and J ends lost 8 bases and 2 bases respectively, with 22 bases between them. CDR3: CASPLLAVPTPYEQYF. The CDR3 nucleotides are TGTGCCAGCCCCCTCTTGGCCGTACCCACCCCCTACGAGCAGTACTTC.

J is TRBJ2-1 and V is TRBV7-9, with a possible D match to TRBD1 (6 bases). Germline loops: CDR1 SEHNR, CDR2 FQNEAQ (reference sequence). There are 13 residues in the CDR3. The V end was cut by 6 bases, the J end by 8 bases, with 14 bases between. CDR3 bases: TGTGCCAGCAGAACACAGGGTCGGGATGAGCAGTTCTTC. This gives the protein CASRTQGRDEQFF. Full variable domain (rest looked up from reference TRBV7-9 and TRBJ2-1): DTGVSQNPRHKITKRGQNVTFRCDPISEHNRLYWYRQTLGQGPEFLTYFQNEAQLEKSRLLSDRFSAERPKGSFSTLEIQRTEQGDSAMYLCASRTQGRDEQFFGPGTRLTVL.

This clonotype appeared once. This chain joins TRBV6-5 and TRBJ2-7, with a possible D match to TRBD2 (5 bases). Trimming took 8 bases from V and 2 from J, leaving 16 bases between them. This CDR3 contains 14 residues. The germline V gene has CDR1 MNHEY and CDR2 SVGAGI. The CDR3 region is CASGEGSPPYEQYF. CDR3 in DNA: TGTGCCAGCGGTGAGGGAAGTCCACCCTACGAGCAGTACTTC.

The V gene is TRBV2, the J gene TRBJ2-5; TRBD1 is a possible D gene (5 bases). The CDR3 loop spans 17 amino acids. Per germline, CDR1 SNHLY and CDR2 FYNNEI. V was shortened by 4 bases and J by 3 bases, with 21 bases between the two germline ends. CDR3 region: CASSAEANSGAKETQYF. The CDR3 DNA is TGTGCCAGCAGTGCCGAAGCAAACTCTGGGGCTAAAGAGACCCAGTACTTC.

This clonotype was observed many times. CDR3 sequence reads: CASSPTGGNTEAFF. In DNA form, the CDR3 reads TGTGCCAGCAGCCCGACGGGTGGTAACACTGAAGCTTTCTTT. This chain uses TRBV7-3 with TRBJ1-1, with D unresolved. The V end lost 5 bases, the J end lost 2 bases, and 12 bases lay between the germline ends. Germline CDR1 SGHTA, CDR2 FQGTGA. The CDR3 sequence is 14 residues long.

With regard to this clonotype: One end of the junction varies from germline; a read error may be responsible. The CDR3 DNA follows: TGTGCCAGCAGTCGCTTATTGGGACAGCCTGAAAAACTGTTT. Translation gives CASSRLLGQPEKLF. V gene TRBV5-6 combines with J gene TRBJ1-5, with 7 bases that match TRBD1. CDR1 and CDR2 (germline): SGHDT, YYEEEE. The CDR3 length is 14 residues. Full variable domain (rest looked up from reference TRBV5-6 and TRBJ1-5): DAGVTQSPTHLIKTRGQQVTLRCSPKSGHDTVSWYQQALGQGPQFIFQYYEEEERQRGNFPDRFSGHQFPNYSSELNVNALLLGDSALYLCASSRLLGQPEKLFGDGTRLSIL.

At least ten counts were recorded for this clonotype. The chain uses TRBV5-4 and TRBJ2-5; the D call may be TRBD1 or TRBD2 (5 bases each). Germline V CDR1 and CDR2: SGHNT, YYREEE (reference sequence). The CDR3 has 19 residues. V dropped 0 bases and J dropped 3 bases, with 24 bases sitting between them. The CDR3 loop reads CASSLGLSGGQFAKETQYF. The CDR3 nucleotides are TGTGCCAGCAGCTTGGGATTGAGCGGCGGACAATTTGCGAAAGAGACCCAGTACTTC. The complete variable domain, with remaining parts taken from reference TRBV5-4 and TRBJ2-5, reads ETGVTQSPTHLIKTRGQQVTLRCSSQSGHNTVSWYQQALGQGPQFIFQYYREEENGRGNFPPRFSGLQFPNYSSELNVNALELDDSALYLCASSLGLSGGQFAKETQYFGPGTRLLVL.

This clonotype was recorded many times. V gene TRBV6-4 combines with J gene TRBJ2-1; tentative D call: TRBD1 (6 bases). The germline V gene has CDR1 MRHNA and CDR2 SNTAGT. The CDR3 length is 14 residues. Trimming cost V 3 bases and J 10 bases, with 16 bases left between them. The CDR3 nucleotides read TGTGCCAGCAGTGATTTCCGCACAGGGAAGGAGCAGTTCTTC. Residues: CASSDFRTGKEQFF.

In nucleotides, the CDR3 is TGCAGTGCTAGAGTTTCCCAACAGGCCCGTTCGCGGGGCTACACCTTC. Translating it yields CSARVSQQARSRGYTF. The J gene is TRBJ1-2, the V gene TRBV20-1, with TRBD1 as a possible D gene (5 bases). This CDR3 contains 16 residues. The germline gives CDR1 DFQATT, CDR2 SNEGSKA (reference sequence). V gave up 1 base and J gave up 8 bases, with 23 bases separating them.

Concerning this clonotype itself: A junction boundary mismatches the germline segment, possibly from a read error. The chain recombines TRBV7-9 with TRBJ2-7; 10 nucleotides align to TRBD2. This CDR3 is 14 amino acids long. Germline V CDR1 and CDR2: SEHNR, FQNEAQ (reference sequence). The CDR3 reads CASSLTGLADELYF. The CDR3 DNA is TGTGCCAGCAGTTTAACAGGACTAGCGGATGAGCTGTACTTC.

This clonotype was seen a handful of times. The V call is TRBV28, the J call TRBJ1-3; no reliable D call. The V gene lost 2 bases and the J gene lost 3 bases, with 5 bases spanning the gap. Per germline, CDR1 MDHEN and CDR2 SYDVKM. The CDR3 is made up of 13 amino acids. The DNA of the CDR3 is TGTGCCAGCAGTTTAGGATTTGGAAACACCATATATTTT. It yields the protein CASSLGFGNTIYF.

Of note for this clonotype: One end of the junction varies from germline; a read error may be responsible. As DNA, the CDR3 is TGTGCCAGCAGTTTGGCCCCGACAGGGTTAACCTACGAGCAATACTTC. This gives the protein CASSLAPTGLTYEQYF. The rearrangement links TRBV28 to TRBJ2-7; TRBD1 aligns across 7 bases. From germline, CDR1 is MDHEN and CDR2 SYDVKM. The CDR3 totals 16 residues.

The chain joins TRBV29-1 to TRBJ2-1, with a weak D call TRBD2 (6 bases). Trimming took 7 bases from V and 9 from J, leaving 19 bases between them. The CDR3 contains 13 residues. Per the germline V gene, CDR1 is SQVTM and CDR2 is ANQGSEA. This CDR3 is CSGGDRTRSEQFF. DNA for the CDR3: TGCAGCGGGGGGGACCGAACTAGGAGTGAGCAGTTCTTC.

This chain joins TRBV10-3 and TRBJ2-6, with D perhaps TRBD1 (6 bases). The V end lost 2 bases, the J end lost 3 bases, and 11 bases lay between the germline ends. Germline values: CDR1 ENHRY, CDR2 SYGVKD. This CDR3 comprises 16 residues. CDR3 sequence reads: CAISELGAGGANVLTF. The CDR3 DNA sequence: TGTGCCATCAGTGAGCTGGGGGCTGGTGGGGCCAACGTCCTGACTTTC.